This T cell receptor (beta chain) was sequenced during a study of cytomegalovirus exposure and HLA in healthy donors. Points from the study as a whole: Presence/absence analyses treated sequencing depth as roughly uniform across donors. Per published reports, the classifier diagnosed cytomegalovirus status with high specificity and sensitivity. Excluded: some indistinguishable V segments such as TRBV6-2 and TRBV6-3. In a later analysis, compared with equally common non-associated chains, HLA-associated beta chains were more expanded.

A note on this clone: The antigen is undetermined.

PCR used 60 Vbeta primers and 13 Jbeta primers. Here immunoSEQ multiplex PCR was the method, and the copy in TCRdb shows in-frame clones only, minus some. The repertoire holds roughly 150,000 clones, with 65% to 85% as singletons. CDR1 MDHEN and CDR2 SYDVKM come from the germline V gene. The CDR3 spans 19 residues. Germline trimming cut 3 bases from V and 0 bases from J; bases unmatched to any gene: 13. Sequences were obtained from PBMCs. This chain links TRBV28 with TRBJ1-5; 8 bases line up with TRBD1. This TCR derives from a male donor in good health and CMV-seronegative. CDR3 nucleotide sequence: TGTGCCAGCAGTTTTGGTCCGGGACAGGTGATCTCTAGCAATCAGCCCCAGCATTTT. It is translated as CASSFGPGQVISSNQPQHF.